This T cell receptor (beta chain) was recorded in a study of CD4 T cells in relation to SARS-CoV-2 and coronaviruses. At the level of the study: PBMCs were cultured with antigen for roughly 9 days before TCR beta sequencing.

Unexposed donor CD4+ T cells date from about 2011-2018, before the COVID-19 pandemic. CD4+ T cells were isolated from the cells after around 9 days of culture. Testing used SARS-CoV-2 S/N and four cold-coronavirus spikes on unexposed-donor CD4+ T cells, cells permitting. On days 3 and 7, cultures got half fresh IL-2 medium. This clone was detected only a few times. Its cognate antigen is unknown. CDR1 is MNHEY, CDR2 SMNVEV, per germline (reference sequence). The CDR3 has 13 amino acids. Trimming shortened V by 5 bases and J by 7 bases, and 9 bases separated the two germline ends. Some clones are missing from TCRdb's copy, which holds only in-frame ones; the method was immunoSEQ multiplex PCR. This table has about 21,000 clones, around three quarters appearing once.

This receptor was obtained from a human donor in good health. J is TRBJ1-6 and V is TRBV27; a weak D match, TRBD1 (5 bases). The sample consisted of CD4+ T cells from PBMCs, cultured in vitro. The CDR3 DNA sequence: TGTGCCAGCAGTCGGACACGGAATTCACCCCTCCACTTT. Protein: CASSRTRNSPLHF.